A selection of T cell receptor beta chains follows, all from one sample in a study of blood T cell repertoires in COVID-19. Using immunoSEQ multiplex PCR, the repertoire was profiled, and TCRdb retains in-frame clones only, with some absent. This table holds approximately 220,000 clones, 75% to 90% found once. Sequenced: PBMCs or T cells enriched from blood (not recorded which). The receptors here all came from a man in his forties who had recovered from COVID-19. Each CDR3 is given with its conserved first and last residue. D genes are given only for firm matches. Size is omitted from some rows. Given values are once, few, many or a class for expanded clones.

TGCGCCAGCAGCTTTAGCGGGAGCGGGATGGATGAGCAGTTCTTC	CASSFSGSGMDEQFF	TRBV5-1	few	TRBD2	TRBJ2-1
TGTGCCAGCAGCTTAGACGGGAGGCTCACAGATACGCAGTATTTT	CASSLDGRLTDTQYF	TRBV13	-	TRBD2	TRBJ2-3
TGCGCCAGCAGCCAAGTTGGGCAGGGGGGATTGATGGCTTTCTTT	CASSQVGQGGLMAFF	TRBV4-1	-	TRBD1	TRBJ1-1
TGTGCCAGCAGCCGGCGGGGCTACGAGCAGTACTTC	CASSRRGYEQYF	TRBV28	-	-	TRBJ2-7
TGTGCCTGGACCACCCTAGGAGGGTTATGGAATGAGCAGTTCTTC	CAWTTLGGLWNEQFF	TRBV30	-	-	TRBJ2-1
TGTGCCAGCAGCCGAACAGGGACCGATTACAATGAGCAGTTCTTC	CASSRTGTDYNEQFF	TRBV11-2	-	-	TRBJ2-1
TGTGCCAGCAGCGGCCAAGGGACAGGTCATAGCTACGAGCAGTACTTC	CASSGQGTGHSYEQYF	TRBV5-6	-	TRBD1	TRBJ2-7
TGTGCCAGCTCACCCCCCGGGACAGGAAGATCATCGGGGGAGCTGTTTTTT	CASSPPGTGRSSGELFF	TRBV18	-	TRBD1	TRBJ2-2
TGTGCCAGCAGCTTAGACAGCGTTTACGAGCAGTACTTC	CASSLDSVYEQYF	TRBV11-2	-	-	TRBJ2-7
TGTGCCTTCCGAGGGTTCACCTACGAGCAGTACTTC	CAFRGFTYEQYF	TRBV30	-	-	TRBJ2-7
TGTGCCAGCAGAGATCTAGCGGGAGTGGGAGGGGAGACCCAGTACTTC	CASRDLAGVGGETQYF	TRBV2	-	TRBD2	TRBJ2-5
TGTGCCAGCATCACCTACCTAGACAATGAGCAGTTCTTC	CASITYLDNEQFF	TRBV5-5	-	-	TRBJ2-1
TGTGCCAGCAGCGCGGGGACAGGGCTTGGCAATCAGCCCCAGCATTTT	CASSAGTGLGNQPQHF	TRBV7-2	-	TRBD1	TRBJ1-5
TGTGCCAGCAGCGTAGGGGGGACAAGTAATTCACCCCTCCACTTT	CASSVGGTSNSPLHF	TRBV9	-	-	TRBJ1-6
TGTGCCAGCTCACCTACAGAAATCTATGGCTACACCTTC	CASSPTEIYGYTF	TRBV18	-	-	TRBJ1-2
TGTGCCAGCAGTACAGCCTCGATCACCGGGGAGCTGTTTTTT	CASSTASITGELFF	TRBV5-6	-	-	TRBJ2-2
TGTGCCAGCAGCCTGGACAGCGGTGAAAAACTGTTTTTT	CASSLDSGEKLFF	TRBV5-4	-	-	TRBJ1-4
TGTGCCAGCACCCTGAACGGGAGGCTGAACACTGAAGCTTTCTTT	CASTLNGRLNTEAFF	TRBV28	-	-	TRBJ1-1
TGTGCCAGCAGCTTAGCCAGGCCGATCCTGTACGAGCAGTACTTC	CASSLARPILYEQYF	TRBV7-8	-	-	TRBJ2-7
TGTGCCAGCAGTTCCCGGACAAACTATGGCTACACCTTC	CASSSRTNYGYTF	TRBV12-3/TRBV12-4	-	-	TRBJ1-2
TGTGCCAGCAGCCTGGGGTACTGGACAACGAACACCGGGGAGCTGTTTTTT	CASSLGYWTTNTGELFF	TRBV11-3	-	-	TRBJ2-2
TGTGCCAGTGGAGGGACTACCGCAGATACGCAGTATTTT	CASGGTTADTQYF	TRBV19	-	TRBD2	TRBJ2-3
TGCGCCAGCAGCGATACCGGGACAGGGGCCTACGAGCAGTACTTC	CASSDTGTGAYEQYF	TRBV5-1	-	TRBD1	TRBJ2-7
TGTGCCAGCAGCTTAACCTCCGGGACAGGGGAAGGGCAGTACTTC	CASSLTSGTGEGQYF	TRBV7-6	once	TRBD1	TRBJ2-7
TGTGCCAGCAGCTCATCCTATAGACAGGACGGAGGTGGCTACACCTTC	CASSSSYRQDGGGYTF	TRBV5-4	-	-	TRBJ1-2
TGTGCCAGCAGTTCCAAGGCGGACGGGAAGCCCTACGAGCAGTACTTC	CASSSKADGKPYEQYF	TRBV28	-	-	TRBJ2-7
TGTGCCTGGGGACTAGCGGGAGTTGGGGCCAACGTCCTGACTTTC	CAWGLAGVGANVLTF	TRBV30	many	TRBD2	TRBJ2-6
TGTGCCAGCAGCTGGGCCGGGACTTTGGAAGAGACCCAGTACTTC	CASSWAGTLEETQYF	TRBV5-6	many	-	TRBJ2-5
TGTGCCAGCAGTGAAGCAGGGGTCGGATACGAGCAGTACTTC	CASSEAGVGYEQYF	TRBV2	-	-	TRBJ2-7
TGTGCCAGCACCTGGACAGGCGGCCCACGATACGAGCAGTACTTC	CASTWTGGPRYEQYF	TRBV2	once	TRBD1	TRBJ2-7
TGTGCCAGCAGCCCCTTTAGCGGATCCTACAATGAGCAGTTCTTC	CASSPFSGSYNEQFF	TRBV3-1/TRBV3-2	-	-	TRBJ2-1
TGCGCCAGCAGCCAAGTAGCGGGAGAAGAGACCCAGTACTTC	CASSQVAGEETQYF	TRBV4-1	-	TRBD2	TRBJ2-5
TGTGCCAGCAGTCCCTTTGACAGGGTGCTACACGAGCAGTACTTC	CASSPFDRVLHEQYF	TRBV27	-	TRBD1	TRBJ2-7
TGTGCCAGCAGTGAAGGGGACAGACGCGAGGAAAAACTGTTTTTT	CASSEGDRREEKLFF	TRBV2	-	TRBD1	TRBJ1-4
TGTGCCGTCCCGGGACTAAGGACAGATACGCAGTATTTT	CAVPGLRTDTQYF	TRBV13	once	TRBD2	TRBJ2-3
TGTGCCAGCAGTTTCGGGGGGACCGTTAGCACAGATACGCAGTATTTT	CASSFGGTVSTDTQYF	TRBV5-4	-	TRBD2	TRBJ2-3
TGTGCTAGTGGTTTTCGTGCTCCTGCAGGGCGAACTGAAGCTTTCTTT	CASGFRAPAGRTEAFF	TRBV12-5	-	-	TRBJ1-1
TGTGCCAGCAGTTCTATCAGACAGGGGGCTGACTATGGCTACACCTTC	CASSSIRQGADYGYTF	TRBV27	once	TRBD1	TRBJ1-2
TGTGCCAGCAGTGAGGGACAGGGTGGAAGAAATTCACCCCTCCACTTT	CASSEGQGGRNSPLHF	TRBV9	few	TRBD1	TRBJ1-6
TGTGCCAGCAGCTTATCTGCAGGGTTCAATGAGCAGTTCTTC	CASSLSAGFNEQFF	TRBV7-3	-	-	TRBJ2-1
TGTGCCAGTAGCCCACCCCCTGGACTTCCGAACACCGGGGAGCTGTTTTTT	CASSPPPGLPNTGELFF	TRBV19	-	-	TRBJ2-2
TGTGCCAGCAGTGATCCGAGCGTCGCAGCCCAAGAGACCCAGTACTTC	CASSDPSVAAQETQYF	TRBV6-4	-	-	TRBJ2-5
TGTGCCAGCAGCCCGGGACAGGGGGGCAATGAGCAGTTCTTC	CASSPGQGGNEQFF	TRBV13	-	TRBD1	TRBJ2-1
TGTGCCAGCAGTGAATCTGGAGGGGGCTACACCTTC	CASSESGGGYTF	TRBV25-1	-	-	TRBJ1-2
TGCAGCGTGGCCCGACAGGGGCGGACTGAAGCTTTCTTT	CSVARQGRTEAFF	TRBV29-1	-	TRBD1	TRBJ1-1
TGTGCCAGCAGCATCTCTAGCATCAACACCGGGGAGCTGTTTTTT	CASSISSINTGELFF	TRBV11-1	-	-	TRBJ2-2
TGTGCCAGCAGCCCGGTCCAGGGGCGGCTTGGCTACACCTTC	CASSPVQGRLGYTF	TRBV7-2	-	-	TRBJ1-2
TGTGCCAGTAGTAGGACAGGGGGCGCGGTGACCGGGGAGCTGTTTTTT	CASSRTGGAVTGELFF	TRBV19	-	TRBD1	TRBJ2-2